This T cell receptor beta chain was captured by sequencing in a study of blood T cell repertoires in COVID-19. The CDR3 contains 15 residues. Germline V gene sequence: CDR1 MNHEY, CDR2 SVGAGI. With 6 bases clipped from V and 3 bases from J, the junction kept 10 bases outside the gene matches. Original methodology: For nucleated cells, counts were estimated from reference gene primer amplification. The assay was immunoSEQ multiplex PCR, and TCRdb's table has in-frame clones only and misses some. Clonal size and the V and J genes are those of that table, whereas D and trimming came from the DNA. The table lists more than 150,000 clones, 79% of them singletons. This clone was counted a few times.

This chain uses TRBV6-5 with TRBJ1-1; TRBD1 aligns across 7 bases. The receptor's source is a man in his 60s with active or convalescent COVID-19. The sample was peripheral blood. The CDR3 sequence is CASSRLGGADTEAFF. The CDR3, as DNA: TGTGCCAGCAGCAGACTAGGGGGCGCGGACACTGAAGCTTTCTTT.